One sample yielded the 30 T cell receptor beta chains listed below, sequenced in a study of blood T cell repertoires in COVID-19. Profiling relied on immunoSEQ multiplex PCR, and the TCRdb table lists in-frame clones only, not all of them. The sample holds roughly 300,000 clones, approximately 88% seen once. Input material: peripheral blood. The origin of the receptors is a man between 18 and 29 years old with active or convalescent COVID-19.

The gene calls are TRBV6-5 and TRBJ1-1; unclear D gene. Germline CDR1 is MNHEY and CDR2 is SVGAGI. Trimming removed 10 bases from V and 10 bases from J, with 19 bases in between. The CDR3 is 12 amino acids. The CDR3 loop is CATLTANRRAFF. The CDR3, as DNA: TGTGCCACCCTGACGGCGAACAGAAGAGCTTTCTTT.

For the CDR3, the DNA is TGTGCCAGCAGCTCGGGAAGGGGAGGCTATGGCTACACCTTC. Protein: CASSSGRGGYGYTF. The rearrangement joins TRBV11-2 to TRBJ1-2, with D possibly being TRBD1 (5 bases). The CDR3 loop spans 14 amino acids. Trimming took 4 bases from V and 4 from J, leaving 13 bases between them. Per the germline V gene, CDR1 is SGHAT and CDR2 is FQNNGV.

CDR3 residues: CASSGSQGSNQPQHF. In DNA form, the CDR3 reads TGTGCCAGCAGCGGATCACAGGGGAGCAATCAGCCCCAGCATTTT. The J gene is TRBJ1-5, the V gene TRBV11-2; 7 bases match TRBD1. Germline V gene sequence: CDR1 SGHAT, CDR2 FQNNGV. This CDR3 is 15 amino acids long. V lost 5 bases, J lost 1 base, and 5 bases stayed unmatched.

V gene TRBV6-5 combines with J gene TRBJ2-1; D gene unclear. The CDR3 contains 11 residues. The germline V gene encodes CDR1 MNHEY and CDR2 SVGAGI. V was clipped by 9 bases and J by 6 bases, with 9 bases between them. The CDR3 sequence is CASRYSNEQFF. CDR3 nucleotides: TGTGCCAGTAGATATTCCAATGAGCAGTTCTTC.

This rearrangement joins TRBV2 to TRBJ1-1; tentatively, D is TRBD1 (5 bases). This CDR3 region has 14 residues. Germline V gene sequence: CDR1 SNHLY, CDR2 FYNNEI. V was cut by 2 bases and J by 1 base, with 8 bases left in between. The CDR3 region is CASSELGENTEAFF. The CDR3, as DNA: TGTGCCAGCAGTGAACTAGGGGAGAACACTGAAGCTTTCTTT.

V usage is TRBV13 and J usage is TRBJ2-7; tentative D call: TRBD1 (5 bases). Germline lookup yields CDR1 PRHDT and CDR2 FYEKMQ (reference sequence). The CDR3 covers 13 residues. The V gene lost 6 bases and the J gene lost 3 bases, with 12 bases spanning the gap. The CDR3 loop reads CASRSGNRYEQYF. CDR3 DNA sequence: TGTGCCAGCAGGTCAGGGAATCGCTACGAGCAGTACTTC.

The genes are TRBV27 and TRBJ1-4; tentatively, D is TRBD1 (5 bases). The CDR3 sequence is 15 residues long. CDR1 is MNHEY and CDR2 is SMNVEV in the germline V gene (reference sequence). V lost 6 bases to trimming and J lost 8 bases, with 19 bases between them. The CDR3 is CASSPDRGIDEKLFF. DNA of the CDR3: TGTGCCAGCAGCCCAGATCGGGGGATCGACGAAAAACTGTTTTTT. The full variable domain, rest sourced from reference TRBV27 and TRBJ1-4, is EAQVTQNPRYLITVTGKKLTVTCSQNMNHEYMSWYRQDPGLGLRQIYYSMNVEVTDKGDVPEGYKVSRKEKRNFPLILESPSPNQTSLYFCASSPDRGIDEKLFFGSGTQLSVL.

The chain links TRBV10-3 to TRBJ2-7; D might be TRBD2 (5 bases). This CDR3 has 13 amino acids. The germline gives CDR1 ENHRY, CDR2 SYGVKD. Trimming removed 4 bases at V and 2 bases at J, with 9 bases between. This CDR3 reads CAISGGYAYEQYF. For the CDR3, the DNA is TGTGCCATCAGTGGAGGGTACGCCTACGAGCAGTACTTC.

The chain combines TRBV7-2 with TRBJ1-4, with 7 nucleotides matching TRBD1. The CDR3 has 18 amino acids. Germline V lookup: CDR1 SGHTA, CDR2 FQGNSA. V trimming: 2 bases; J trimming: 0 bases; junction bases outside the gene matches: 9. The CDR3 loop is CASSLPGQSFATNEKLFF. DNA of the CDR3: TGTGCCAGCAGCTTACCGGGACAGTCTTTCGCAACTAATGAAAAACTGTTTTTT.

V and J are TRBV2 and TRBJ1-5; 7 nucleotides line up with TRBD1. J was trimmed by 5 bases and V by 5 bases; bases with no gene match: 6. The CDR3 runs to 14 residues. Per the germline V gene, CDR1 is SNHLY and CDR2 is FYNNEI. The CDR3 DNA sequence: TGTGCCAGCAGTTCTAACAGGGGTTATCAGCCCCAGCATTTT. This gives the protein CASSSNRGYQPQHF.

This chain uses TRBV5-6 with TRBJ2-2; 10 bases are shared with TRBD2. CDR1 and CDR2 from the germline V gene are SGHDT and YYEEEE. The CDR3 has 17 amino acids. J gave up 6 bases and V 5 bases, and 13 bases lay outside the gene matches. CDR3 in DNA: TGTGCCAGCAGTCTATTCGGGACTAGCGTCGGAGCCGGGGAGCTGTTTTTT. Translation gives CASSLFGTSVGAGELFF.

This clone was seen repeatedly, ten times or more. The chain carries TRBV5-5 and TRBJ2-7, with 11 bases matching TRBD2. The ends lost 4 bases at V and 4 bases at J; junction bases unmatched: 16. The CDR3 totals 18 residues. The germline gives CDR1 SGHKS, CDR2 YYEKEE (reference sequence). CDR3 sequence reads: CASSRSGGEWTYIYEQYF. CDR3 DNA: TGTGCCAGCAGCCGTAGCGGGGGGGAATGGACCTACATTTACGAGCAGTACTTC.

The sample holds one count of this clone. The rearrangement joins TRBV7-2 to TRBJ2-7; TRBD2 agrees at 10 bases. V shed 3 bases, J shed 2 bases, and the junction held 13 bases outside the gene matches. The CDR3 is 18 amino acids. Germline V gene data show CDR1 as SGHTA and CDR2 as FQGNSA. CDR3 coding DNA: TGTGCCAGCAGCTTCGGGCTAGCGGGGGCCGCAGGGGCCTACGAGCAGTACTTC. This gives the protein CASSFGLAGAAGAYEQYF.

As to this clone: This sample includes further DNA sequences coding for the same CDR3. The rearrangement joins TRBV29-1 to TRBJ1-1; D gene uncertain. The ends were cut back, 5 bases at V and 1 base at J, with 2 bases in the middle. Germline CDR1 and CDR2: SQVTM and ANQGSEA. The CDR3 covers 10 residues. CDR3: CSVQNTEAFF. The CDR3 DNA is TGCAGCGTTCAGAACACTGAAGCTTTCTTT.

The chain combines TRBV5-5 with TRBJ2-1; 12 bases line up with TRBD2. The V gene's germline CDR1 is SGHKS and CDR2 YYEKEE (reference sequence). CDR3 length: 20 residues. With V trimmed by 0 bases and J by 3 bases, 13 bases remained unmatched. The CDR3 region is CASSLVVGLAGGPYYNEQFF. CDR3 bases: TGTGCCAGCAGCTTGGTAGTAGGGCTAGCGGGGGGGCCGTACTACAATGAGCAGTTCTTC.

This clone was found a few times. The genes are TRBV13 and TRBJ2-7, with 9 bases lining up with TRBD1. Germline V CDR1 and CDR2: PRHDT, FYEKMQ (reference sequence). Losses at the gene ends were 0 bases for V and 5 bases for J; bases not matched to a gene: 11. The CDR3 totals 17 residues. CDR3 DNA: TGTGCCAGCAGCTTAGGGACAACAGGGGGCAAAATCCACGAGCAGTACTTC. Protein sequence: CASSLGTTGGKIHEQYF.

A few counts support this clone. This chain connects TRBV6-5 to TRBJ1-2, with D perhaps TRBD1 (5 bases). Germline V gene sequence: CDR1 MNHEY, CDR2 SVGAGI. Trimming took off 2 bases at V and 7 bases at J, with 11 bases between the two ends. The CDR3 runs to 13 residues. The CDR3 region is CASSYATARGYTF. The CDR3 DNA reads TGTGCCAGCAGTTACGCGACAGCGCGTGGCTACACCTTC.

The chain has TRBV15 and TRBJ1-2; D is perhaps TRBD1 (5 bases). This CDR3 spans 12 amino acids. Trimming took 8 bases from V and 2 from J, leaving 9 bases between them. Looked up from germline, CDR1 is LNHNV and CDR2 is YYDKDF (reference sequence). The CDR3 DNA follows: TGTGCCACCGCAGGGCCCAACTATGGCTACACCTTC. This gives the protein CATAGPNYGYTF. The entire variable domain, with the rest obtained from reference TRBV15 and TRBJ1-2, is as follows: DAMVIQNPRYQVTQFGKPVTLSCSQTLNHNVMYWYQQKSSQAPKLLFHYYDKDFNNEADTPDNFQSRRPNTSFCFLDIRSPGLGDTAMYLCATAGPNYGYTFGSGTRLTVV.

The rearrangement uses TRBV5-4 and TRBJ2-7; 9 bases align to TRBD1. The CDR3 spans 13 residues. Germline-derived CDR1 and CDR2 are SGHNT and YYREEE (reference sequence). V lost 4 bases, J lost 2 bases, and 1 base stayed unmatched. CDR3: CASSRDRAYEQYF. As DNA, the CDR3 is TGTGCCAGCAGCCGGGACAGGGCCTACGAGCAGTACTTC. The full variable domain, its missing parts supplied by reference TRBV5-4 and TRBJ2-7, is ETGVTQSPTHLIKTRGQQVTLRCSSQSGHNTVSWYQQALGQGPQFIFQYYREEENGRGNFPPRFSGLQFPNYSSELNVNALELDDSALYLCASSRDRAYEQYFGPGTRLTVT.

The CDR3 is CASSSLGLQRGGRYTQYF. CDR3 in DNA: TGTGCCAGCAGTTCCCTGGGGCTTCAGCGGGGGGGCCGATATACGCAGTATTTT. V and J are TRBV6-2 or TRBV6-3 and TRBJ2-3; TRBD2 aligns across 10 bases. Germline-derived CDR1 and CDR2 are MNHEY and SVGEGT. This CDR3 region has 18 residues. Losses at the gene ends were 4 bases for V and 7 bases for J; bases not matched to a gene: 17.

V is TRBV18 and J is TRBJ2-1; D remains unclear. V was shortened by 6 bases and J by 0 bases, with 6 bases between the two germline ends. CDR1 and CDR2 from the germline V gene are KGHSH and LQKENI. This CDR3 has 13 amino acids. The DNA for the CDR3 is TGTGCCAGCTCCCCCAGCTCCTACAATGAGCAGTTCTTC. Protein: CASSPSSYNEQFF.

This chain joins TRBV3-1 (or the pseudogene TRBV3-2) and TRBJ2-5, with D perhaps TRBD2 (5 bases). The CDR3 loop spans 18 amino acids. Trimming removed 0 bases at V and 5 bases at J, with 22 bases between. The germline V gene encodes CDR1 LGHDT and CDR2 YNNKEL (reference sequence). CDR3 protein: CASSQDLQGLASGETQYF. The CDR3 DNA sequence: TGTGCCAGCAGCCAAGATCTTCAAGGTCTAGCCAGCGGCGAGACCCAGTACTTC.

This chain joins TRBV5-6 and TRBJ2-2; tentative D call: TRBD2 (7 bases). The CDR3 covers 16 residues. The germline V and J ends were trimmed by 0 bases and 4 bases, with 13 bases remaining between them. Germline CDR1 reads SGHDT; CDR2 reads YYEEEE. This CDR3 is CASSLGGGTGTGELFF. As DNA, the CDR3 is TGTGCCAGCAGCTTGGGCGGGGGCACGGGCACCGGGGAGCTGTTTTTT.

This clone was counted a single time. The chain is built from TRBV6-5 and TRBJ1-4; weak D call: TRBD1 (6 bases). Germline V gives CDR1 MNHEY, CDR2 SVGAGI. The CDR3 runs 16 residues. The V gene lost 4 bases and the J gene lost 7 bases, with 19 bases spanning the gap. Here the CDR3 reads CASSSPNREGGEKLFF. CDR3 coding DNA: TGTGCCAGCAGTTCGCCAAACAGGGAGGGGGGTGAAAAACTGTTTTTT.

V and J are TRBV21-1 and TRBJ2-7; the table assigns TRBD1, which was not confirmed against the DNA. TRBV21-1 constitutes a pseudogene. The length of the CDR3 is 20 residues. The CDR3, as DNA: TGTGCCAGCAGCAAGGCTCGCGTATCAGCAGGGGCCAAAAAATTCTACGAGCAGTACTTC. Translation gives CASSKARVSAGAKKFYEQYF.

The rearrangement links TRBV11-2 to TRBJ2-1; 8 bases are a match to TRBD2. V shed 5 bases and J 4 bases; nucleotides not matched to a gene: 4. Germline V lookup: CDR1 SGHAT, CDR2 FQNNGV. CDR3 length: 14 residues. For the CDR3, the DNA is TGTGCCAGCAGCGCTAGCGGGTATTACAATGAGCAGTTCTTC. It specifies CASSASGYYNEQFF.

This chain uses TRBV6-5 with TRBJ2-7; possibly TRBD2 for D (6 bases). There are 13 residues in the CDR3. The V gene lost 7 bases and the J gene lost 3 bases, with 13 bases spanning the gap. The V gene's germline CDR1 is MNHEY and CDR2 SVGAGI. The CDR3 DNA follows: TGTGCCAGCACTAATGGAGGGTACTACGAGCAGTACTTC. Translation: CASTNGGYYEQYF.

The CDR3 reads CASSEGLAGEKLFF. DNA of the CDR3: TGCGCCAGCAGCGAGGGGTTGGCGGGAGAAAAACTGTTTTTT. The chain couples TRBV5-1 to TRBJ1-4; tentatively, D is TRBD1 (5 bases). With 4 bases removed from V and 8 bases from J, the gap between germline ends came to 15 bases. The CDR3 covers 14 residues. Germline V gene sequence: CDR1 SGHRS, CDR2 YFSETQ.

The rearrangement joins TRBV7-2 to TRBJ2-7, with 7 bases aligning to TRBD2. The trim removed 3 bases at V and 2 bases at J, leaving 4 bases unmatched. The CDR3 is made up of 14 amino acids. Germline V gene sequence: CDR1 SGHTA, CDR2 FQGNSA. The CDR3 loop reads CASSFQRGTYEQYF. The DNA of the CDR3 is TGTGCCAGCAGCTTCCAGCGGGGAACCTACGAGCAGTACTTC.

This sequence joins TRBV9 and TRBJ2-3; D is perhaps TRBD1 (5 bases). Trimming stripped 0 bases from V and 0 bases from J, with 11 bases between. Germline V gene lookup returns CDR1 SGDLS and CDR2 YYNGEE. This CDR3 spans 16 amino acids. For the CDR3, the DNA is TGTGCCAGCAGCGTAGTGATAGGGGATAGCACAGATACGCAGTATTTT. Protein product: CASSVVIGDSTDTQYF.